This is a list of T cell receptor beta chains from one sample in a study of T cell repertoires in cytomegalovirus infection. One entry per CDR3 protein, called by TCRdb with MiXCR from the reads. The table includes just under 550,000 distinct CDR3 sequences, around 27% detected once. Source material: PBMCs. These receptor sequences come from a human donor in good health (CMV status not recorded). Some clones in this sample may be carry-over from other donors' samples. The CDR3 runs from the conserved cysteine through the conserved F or W. A D gene is named only where the DNA matches it firmly. The size field is filled for only some rows; it gives once, few, many or a size class.

CDR3aa	CDR3nt	len	d_gene	v_gene	j_gene	abundance
CASSIYFGETQYF	TGTGCCAGTAGTATTTACTTCGGGGAGACCCAGTACTTC	13	.	TRBV19	TRBJ2-5	many
CASSPNPGTSKETQYF	TGTGCCAGCAGCCCGAACCCCGGGACTAGCAAAGAGACCCAGTACTTC	16	TRBD2	TRBV5-4	TRBJ2-5	.
CASSRYLDVQPQHF	TGTGCCAGCAGCCGGTACTTGGATGTCCAGCCCCAGCATTTT	14	.	TRBV5-6	TRBJ1-5	.
CASSSRAGPSFGSQHF	TGTGCCAGCAGCTCCAGAGCTGGTCCTAGCTTTGGGTCCCAGCATTTT	16	.	TRBV7-8	TRBJ1-5	few
CASISTGRNTEAFF	TGTGCCAGCATCTCTACAGGGAGGAACACTGAAGCTTTCTTT	14	.	TRBV2	TRBJ1-1	.
CATSDPGTTPNTGELFF	TGTGCCACCAGTGACCCCGGGACTACCCCGAACACCGGGGAGCTGTTTTTT	17	TRBD2	TRBV24-1	TRBJ2-2	.
CASSQMTSFLHEQFF	TGTGCCAGCAGCCAAATGACTAGCTTCCTGCATGAGCAGTTCTTC	15	TRBD2	TRBV14	TRBJ2-1	once
CASSLGGGKATEAFF	TGTGCCAGCAGCTTAGGCGGAGGGAAGGCCACTGAAGCTTTCTTT	15	.	TRBV7-2	TRBJ1-1	many
CAISGPSGRGRYNEQFF	TGTGCCATCAGTGGCCCTAGCGGGAGGGGGAGATACAATGAGCAGTTCTTC	17	TRBD2	TRBV10-3	TRBJ2-1	.
CAISQNSLAGPNEQFF	TGTGCCATCAGCCAGAACTCACTAGCGGGCCCCAATGAGCAGTTCTTC	16	TRBD2	TRBV10-3	TRBJ2-1	.
CSVGGSSQETQYF	TGCAGCGTTGGCGGGAGTAGCCAAGAGACCCAGTACTTC	13	TRBD2	TRBV29-1	TRBJ2-5	.
CASSLMTSGKGSNEQFF	TGTGCCAGCAGCTTAATGACTAGCGGGAAAGGATCGAATGAGCAGTTCTTC	17	TRBD2	TRBV7-2	TRBJ2-1	few
CASSFPGANTGELFF	TGTGCCAGCAGTTTTCCGGGGGCGAACACCGGGGAGCTGTTTTTT	15	.	TRBV28	TRBJ2-2	once
CSKLANPSYNEQFF	TGCAGCAAGCTAGCAAACCCCTCCTACAATGAGCAGTTCTTC	14	.	TRBV20-1	TRBJ2-1	.
CASSQARDSLSGLDTQYF	TGTGCCAGCAGCCAAGCTCGGGACAGCTTGTCGGGTTTAGATACGCAGTATTTT	18	TRBD1	TRBV14	TRBJ2-3	.
CASNGLAGVSPTENEQFF	TGTGCCAGTAACGGACTAGCGGGAGTCTCCCCCACTGAGAATGAGCAGTTCTTC	18	TRBD2	TRBV19	TRBJ2-1	few
CASSPDLVAAGKDTQYF	TGTGCCAGCAGCCCGGACTTGGTCGCCGCGGGAAAAGATACGCAGTATTTT	17	.	TRBV7-2	TRBJ2-3	few
CASSRTGGIYGYTF	TGTGCCAGCAGCCGGACAGGGGGGATCTATGGCTACACCTTC	14	TRBD1	TRBV7-9	TRBJ1-2	.
CASSLDLWDSSTQYF	TGTGCCAGCAGCTTAGATCTCTGGGACAGCAGTACGCAGTATTTT	15	TRBD1	TRBV7-2	TRBJ2-3	many
CASVFAGEADTQYF	TGTGCCAGCGTCTTTGCGGGAGAAGCAGATACGCAGTATTTT	14	TRBD2	TRBV6-2/TRBV6-3	TRBJ2-3	.
CAWTSGSSYNEQFF	TGTGCCTGGACTAGCGGGAGCTCCTACAATGAGCAGTTCTTC	14	TRBD2	TRBV30	TRBJ2-1	.
CSARAPGPQSEAFF	TGCAGTGCTAGGGCTCCGGGGCCACAGTCTGAAGCTTTCTTT	14	.	TRBV20-1	TRBJ1-1	.
CASGAGATNTGELFF	TGTGCCAGTGGGGCAGGGGCTACGAACACCGGGGAGCTGTTTTTT	15	.	TRBV19	TRBJ2-2	.
CASSLRVTSNQPQHF	TGTGCCAGCAGCTTGAGGGTGACTAGCAATCAGCCCCAGCATTTT	15	.	TRBV11-1	TRBJ1-5	few
CASSIGHLLFF	TGTGCCAGCAGTATAGGCCACCTTTTGTTTTTT	11	.	TRBV2	TRBJ1-4	.
CASSPEIPYEQYF	TGTGCCAGCAGCCCAGAGATCCCCTACGAGCAGTACTTC	13	.	TRBV7-2	TRBJ2-7	.
CASRDRGLYPDQPQHF	TGTGCCAGCAGGGACAGGGGGCTCTACCCGGATCAGCCCCAGCATTTT	16	TRBD1	TRBV27	TRBJ1-5	.
CASSLVTGGYEKLFF	TGTGCCAGCAGCTTAGTCACAGGGGGCTATGAAAAACTGTTTTTT	15	TRBD1	TRBV7-9	TRBJ1-4	few
CSAPDRLLPYNEQFF	TGCAGTGCTCCCGACCGACTATTACCCTACAATGAGCAGTTCTTC	15	.	TRBV20-1	TRBJ2-1	.
CASSYLTGLISGANVLTF	TGTGCCAGCAGTTACTTAACGGGACTGATCTCTGGGGCCAACGTCCTGACTTTC	18	.	TRBV6-5	TRBJ2-6	.
CASSQAGQADPRILNEKLFF	TGTGCCAGCAGCCAAGCCGGACAGGCCGACCCCCGCATCTTAAATGAAAAACTGTTTTTT	20	TRBD1	TRBV14	TRBJ1-4	few
CASSQDAPGSWGYTF	TGCGCCAGCAGCCAAGATGCCCCGGGAAGTTGGGGCTACACCTTC	15	.	TRBV4-3	TRBJ1-2	few